The 22 T cell receptor beta chains below all came from one sample that was sequenced in a study of T cells in tumors after PD-1 blockade. Generated by immunoSEQ multiplex PCR, the TCRdb table keeps only in-frame clones and is missing some. Counted here are around 50,000 clones, more than 75% occurring once; the ten biggest clones make up roughly 17%. Sample: PBMCs, taken before anti-PD-1 treatment. These receptors were collected from a human donor with basal cell carcinoma.

J is TRBJ2-3 and V is TRBV7-3; perhaps TRBD2 as D (6 bases). Germline CDR1 and CDR2: SGHTA and FQGTGA. Trimming pared 6 bases from V and 5 bases from J, leaving 18 bases between. The CDR3 totals 15 residues. The CDR3 nucleotides read TGTGCCAGCAGGTCTGGGGGAGGAACTGGAGATACGCAGTATTTT. Translated, it gives CASRSGGGTGDTQYF.

The chain has TRBV6-6 and TRBJ2-2; 7 nucleotides agree with TRBD2. The CDR3 runs 15 residues. J gave up 2 bases and V 6 bases, and 6 bases lay outside the gene matches. The germline gives CDR1 MNHNY, CDR2 SVGAGI (reference sequence). The chain's CDR3 is CASRSGTTNTGELFF. The CDR3 nucleotides read TGTGCCAGCAGGTCGGGGACTACAAACACCGGGGAGCTGTTTTTT.

V usage is TRBV27 and J usage is TRBJ1-4; a weak D match, TRBD1 (6 bases). Germline V gene sequence: CDR1 MNHEY, CDR2 SMNVEV (reference sequence). V was clipped by 5 bases and J by 4 bases, with 14 bases between them. This CDR3 spans 15 amino acids. In DNA form, the CDR3 reads TGTGCCAGCAGTCTTCGGACAGCCCGTAATGAAAAACTGTTTTTT. Its protein is CASSLRTARNEKLFF.

In this sample, this clone is medium-sized. The chain combines TRBV18 with TRBJ2-2; no clear D gene. Per the germline V gene, CDR1 is KGHSH and CDR2 is LQKENI. The CDR3 length is 15 residues. Between the trimmed V and J ends, which lost 3 bases and 0 bases, there was a span of 8 bases. The CDR3 bases are TGTGCCAGCTCACCCGCCAGATCGAACACCGGGGAGCTGTTTTTT. Its protein product is CASSPARSNTGELFF.

V gene TRBV27 combines with J gene TRBJ1-3, with D possibly being TRBD1 (5 bases). From germline, CDR1 is MNHEY and CDR2 SMNVEV (reference sequence). CDR3 length: 16 amino acids. Trimming took 6 bases from V and 0 from J, leaving 15 bases between them. The CDR3, as DNA: TGTGCCAGCAGGGGGGAAAGGGCTACCTCTGGAAACACCATATATTTT. Residues: CASRGERATSGNTIYF.

A single count supports this clone. The rearrangement uses TRBV19 and TRBJ1-2, with D possibly matching TRBD1 (5 bases). Germline loops: CDR1 LNHDA, CDR2 SQIVND (reference sequence). The CDR3 loop spans 13 amino acids. Trimming pared 6 bases from V and 3 bases from J, leaving 11 bases between. The CDR3 sequence is CASSPAGDYGYTF. The CDR3 DNA reads as TGTGCCAGTAGCCCTGCGGGGGACTATGGCTACACCTTC. The full variable domain, its missing parts supplied by reference TRBV19 and TRBJ1-2, is DGGITQSPKYLFRKEGQNVTLSCEQNLNHDAMYWYRQDPGQGLRLIYYSQIVNDFQKGDIAEGYSVSREKKESFPLTVTSAQKNPTAFYLCASSPAGDYGYTFGSGTRLTVV.

In regard to this clone: Other DNA variants within this sample encode the same CDR3. This chain uses TRBV5-1 with TRBJ1-1; D unclear. CDR1 and CDR2 (germline): SGHRS, YFSETQ. This CDR3 spans 13 amino acids. V was trimmed by 5 bases and J by 5 bases, leaving 13 bases between them. CDR3 sequence reads: CASRNTGGTEAFF. DNA of the CDR3: TGCGCCAGCAGGAATACCGGAGGGACTGAAGCTTTCTTT.

V usage is TRBV5-6 and J usage is TRBJ2-3; the D is unclear. The CDR3 has 13 residues. The germline V and J ends were trimmed by 0 bases and 4 bases, with 6 bases remaining between them. Germline loops: CDR1 SGHDT, CDR2 YYEEEE. Here the CDR3 reads CASSLDGPDTQYF. CDR3 sequence (DNA): TGTGCCAGCAGCTTGGACGGTCCAGATACGCAGTATTTT.

The gene calls are TRBV6-5 and TRBJ2-1; 12 bases are shared with TRBD2. Germline-derived CDR1 and CDR2 are MNHEY and SVGAGI. V dropped 7 bases and J dropped 10; count of bases not matched to a gene: 5. The CDR3 covers 13 residues. CDR3 residues: CASTRLAGEEQFF. The DNA for the CDR3 is TGTGCCAGCACCCGACTAGCGGGAGAAGAGCAGTTCTTC.

V and J are TRBV28 and TRBJ1-1; 7 nucleotides align to TRBD1. Per the germline V gene, CDR1 is MDHEN and CDR2 is SYDVKM. The CDR3 runs 14 residues. Germline trimming cut 5 bases from V and 1 base from J; bases unmatched to any gene: 4. CDR3 region: CASSNRGRNTEAFF. The CDR3 nucleotides read TGTGCCAGCAGTAACAGGGGAAGGAACACTGAAGCTTTCTTT. The full variable domain, its missing parts supplied by reference TRBV28 and TRBJ1-1, is DVKVTQSSRYLVKRTGEKVFLECVQDMDHENMFWYRQDPGLGLRLIYFSYDVKMKEKGDIPEGYSVSREKKERFSLILESASTNQTSMYLCASSNRGRNTEAFFGQGTRLTVV.

V gene TRBV5-1 combines with J gene TRBJ1-1, with TRBD1 matching over 7 bases. The germline V gene encodes CDR1 SGHRS and CDR2 YFSETQ. Trimming at V came to 0 bases and at J to 5 bases, leaving 4 bases not matched to a gene. CDR3 length: 14 residues. The CDR3 coding sequence is TGCGCCAGCAGCTTGGGACAGGGTCTGACTGAAGCTTTCTTT. This translates into CASSLGQGLTEAFF.

The chain recombines TRBV29-1 with TRBJ2-1; 7 bases align to TRBD2. The CDR3 has 13 amino acids. The germline V gene has CDR1 SQVTM and CDR2 ANQGSEA. CDR3 residues: CSSRGEGRNEQFF. The CDR3 nucleotides are TGCAGTTCCCGCGGGGAGGGCCGCAATGAGCAGTTCTTC.

In DNA, the CDR3 is TGTGCCAGCAGCGACAGATTTAATGAGCAGTTCTTC. Residues: CASSDRFNEQFF. The chain joins TRBV12-3 or TRBV12-4 to TRBJ2-1; D might be TRBD1 (5 bases). This CDR3 is built from 12 residues. V lost 6 bases to trimming and J lost 7 bases, with 10 bases between them.

This sequence joins TRBV7-3 and TRBJ2-7; no reliable D call. The CDR3 has 14 amino acids. Germline CDR1 SGHTA, CDR2 FQGTGA. Trimming pared 0 bases from V and 1 base from J, leaving 7 bases between. CDR3 sequence: CASSLTPRSYEQYF. In DNA, the CDR3 is TGTGCCAGCAGCTTAACTCCGAGATCCTACGAGCAGTACTTC. The variable domain in full, completed from reference TRBV7-3 and TRBJ2-7, reads GAGVSQTPSNKVTEKGKYVELRCDPISGHTALYWYRQSLGQGPEFLIYFQGTGAADDSGLPNDRFFAVRPEGSVSTLKIQRTERGDSAVYLCASSLTPRSYEQYFGPGTRLTVT.

This chain connects TRBV21-1 to TRBJ2-3; the table's D gene call, TRBD2, was not cross checked with the DNA. TRBV21-1 is tagged as a pseudogene. This CDR3 contains 15 residues. Here the CDR3 reads CASSKMAGDADTQYF. The CDR3 nucleotides read TGTGCCAGCAGCAAGATGGCGGGGGACGCAGATACGCAGTATTTT.

This chain uses TRBV6-6 with TRBJ1-1, with D unresolved. This CDR3 has 14 amino acids. The V and J ends lost 2 bases and 0 bases respectively, with 7 bases between them. Germline V lookup: CDR1 MNHNY, CDR2 SVGAGI (reference sequence). CDR3 protein: CASSYAGLNTEAFF. CDR3 DNA: TGTGCCAGCAGTTACGCGGGTTTGAACACTGAAGCTTTCTTT.

This clone was detected only a few times. The CDR3 nucleotides are TGTGCCAGCAGCTTGAAACGGACATACTATGGCTACACCTTC. This codes for CASSLKRTYYGYTF. This chain links TRBV5-6 with TRBJ1-2; D might be TRBD1 (5 bases). Germline-derived CDR1 and CDR2 are SGHDT and YYEEEE. CDR3 length equals 14 residues. V was trimmed by 1 base and J by 3 bases, leaving 10 bases between them.

This clone appeared a single time. The chain recombines TRBV10-3 with TRBJ1-6; TRBD1 is a possible D gene (5 bases). Germline V CDR1 and CDR2: ENHRY, SYGVKD. This CDR3 has 14 amino acids. V was cut by 2 bases and J by 6 bases, with 8 bases left in between. The CDR3 DNA reads TGTGCCATCAGTGAGGACAGTCGTAATTCACCCCTCCACTTT. Protein: CAISEDSRNSPLHF.

V gene TRBV5-1 combines with J gene TRBJ1-1, with a possible D match to TRBD1 (6 bases). This CDR3 has 14 residues. The V end lost 0 bases, the J end lost 5 bases, and 11 bases lay between the germline ends. Germline loops: CDR1 SGHRS, CDR2 YFSETQ. The CDR3 region has the DNA TGCGCCAGCAGCTTGGTCGTGGGGGCGACTGAAGCTTTCTTT. Translated, it gives CASSLVVGATEAFF.

This clone is a singleton in its sample. The CDR3 coding sequence is TGTGCCAGCAGCCTTGGCAGGGGGAACACTGAAGCTTTCTTT. This gives the protein CASSLGRGNTEAFF. J is TRBJ1-1 and V is TRBV25-1, with D possibly being TRBD1 (6 bases). Germline values: CDR1 MGHDK, CDR2 SYGVNS. The V end lost 6 bases, the J end lost 1 base, and 12 bases lay between the germline ends. The CDR3 sequence is 14 residues long.

This chain connects TRBV14 to TRBJ2-1; 14 bases are a match to TRBD2. This CDR3 is 19 amino acids long. CDR1 and CDR2 (germline): SGHDN, FVKESK. V lost 4 bases and J lost 7; bases outside the gene matches: 15. The CDR3 coding sequence is TGTGCCAGCAGCCCGAAAACCGGGACTAGCGGGAGAAGGGATAATGAGCAGTTCTTC. Translation gives CASSPKTGTSGRRDNEQFF.

The chain carries TRBV9 and TRBJ2-5; 12 nucleotides line up with TRBD2. V gave up 3 bases and J gave up 5 bases; unmatched junction bases: 8. This CDR3 is 16 amino acids long. CDR1 and CDR2 from the germline V gene are SGDLS and YYNGEE. In nucleotides, the CDR3 is TGTGCCAGCAGCGGATACTCTAGCGGGGGGGCGGAGACCCAGTACTTC. Translation gives CASSGYSSGGAETQYF.